Shown below are 16 T cell receptor beta chains from a single sample sequenced in a study of blood T cell repertoires in COVID-19. The repertoire was sequenced with immunoSEQ multiplex PCR; TCRdb's copy has only in-frame clones and lacks some. The sample records about 100,000 clones, over 75% being singletons. Sequencing was done on a sample of peripheral blood. Receptors were obtained from a woman over 75 with acute or convalescent COVID-19.

The rearrangement uses TRBV27 and TRBJ2-3; no firm D call. CDR1 MNHEY and CDR2 SMNVEV come from the germline V gene (reference sequence). The V end lost 3 bases, the J end lost 0 bases, and 7 bases lay between the germline ends. CDR3 length equals 14 residues. The CDR3 DNA reads TGTGCCAGCAGTTTGCGTCGGAGCACAGATACGCAGTATTTT. This encodes CASSLRRSTDTQYF.

This chain connects TRBV9 to TRBJ1-1; no firm D call. V was shortened by 3 bases and J by 1 base, with 7 bases between the two germline ends. There are 13 residues in the CDR3. Germline values: CDR1 SGDLS, CDR2 YYNGEE. The CDR3 reads CASSGPWNTEAFF. In DNA, the CDR3 is TGTGCCAGCAGCGGTCCATGGAACACTGAAGCTTTCTTT.

The chain uses TRBV5-1 and TRBJ2-3; 10 nucleotides agree with TRBD2. The CDR3 consists of 16 residues. Germline CDR1 reads SGHRS; CDR2 reads YFSETQ. Germline trimming cut 0 bases from V and 4 bases from J; bases unmatched to any gene: 5. CDR3 residues: CASSLGASGSADTQYF. In nucleotides, the CDR3 is TGCGCCAGCAGCTTGGGAGCTAGCGGGAGTGCAGATACGCAGTATTTT. The full variable domain, rest sourced from reference TRBV5-1 and TRBJ2-3, is KAGVTQTPRYLIKTRGQQVTLSCSPISGHRSVSWYQQTPGQGLQFLFEYFSETQRNKGNFPGRFSGRQFSNSRSEMNVSTLELGDSALYLCASSLGASGSADTQYFGPGTRLTVL.

The chain couples TRBV24-1 to TRBJ2-1; 11 bases are a match to TRBD1. V dropped 4 bases and J dropped 7; count of bases not matched to a gene: 11. CDR1 KGHDR and CDR2 SFDVKD come from the germline V gene. The CDR3 length is 17 residues. For the CDR3, the DNA is TGTGCCACCAGTGACTGGACAGGGGGCTCGGGCGCGAATGAGCAGTTCTTC. It translates to CATSDWTGGSGANEQFF.

The rearrangement joins TRBV5-1 to TRBJ1-1; TRBD1 is a possible D gene (5 bases). Germline V CDR1 and CDR2: SGHRS, YFSETQ. CDR3 length equals 15 residues. The V and J ends lost 2 bases and 1 base respectively, with 12 bases between them. DNA of the CDR3: TGCGCCAGCAGCTTATTGACGGGGGGGAACACTGAAGCTTTCTTT. Translated: CASSLLTGGNTEAFF.

The chain couples TRBV19 to TRBJ2-7; 7 bases are a match to TRBD2. This CDR3 is 17 amino acids long. Germline assignment: CDR1 LNHDA and CDR2 SQIVND (reference sequence). The J segment lost 6 bases and the V segment lost 4 bases, leaving 18 bases of the junction unmatched. The CDR3: CASSTLTSGGRGSEQYF. CDR3 sequence (DNA): TGTGCCAGTAGTACACTTACGTCGGGAGGCAGAGGTAGCGAGCAGTACTTC. The variable domain in full, completed from reference TRBV19 and TRBJ2-7, reads DGGITQSPKYLFRKEGQNVTLSCEQNLNHDAMYWYRQDPGQGLRLIYYSQIVNDFQKGDIAEGYSVSREKKESFPLTVTSAQKNPTAFYLCASSTLTSGGRGSEQYFGPGTRLTVT.

In this sample, this clone turned up once. The J gene is TRBJ2-7, the V gene TRBV6-1, with D possibly matching TRBD2 (6 bases). CDR3 length equals 14 residues. V was shortened by 3 bases and J by 3 bases, with 12 bases between the two germline ends. Germline CDR1 MNHNS, CDR2 SASEGT. The CDR3 sequence is CASSETDGGYEQYF. In nucleotides, the CDR3 is TGTGCCAGCAGTGAGACTGACGGGGGCTACGAGCAGTACTTC.

The chain couples TRBV7-3 to TRBJ2-1; the match to TRBD2 covers 7 bases. CDR1 SGHTA and CDR2 FQGTGA come from the germline V gene. This CDR3 spans 16 amino acids. Losses at the gene ends were 4 bases for V and 2 bases for J; bases not matched to a gene: 8. The CDR3 DNA sequence: TGTGCCAGCAGCTCGCAGCCCCGGGAGGCCTACAATGAGCAGTTCTTC. Its translation is CASSSQPREAYNEQFF.

The rearrangement links TRBV2 to TRBJ2-1; 9 bases are a match to TRBD2. With V trimmed by 4 bases and J by 6 bases, 7 bases remained unmatched. The CDR3 is 15 amino acids. Per the germline V gene, CDR1 is SNHLY and CDR2 is FYNNEI. The DNA for the CDR3 is TGTGCCAGCAGTGTGGCGGGAGGGCCGGTCAATGAGCAGTTCTTC. This sequence encodes CASSVAGGPVNEQFF. The entire variable domain, with the rest obtained from reference TRBV2 and TRBJ2-1, is as follows: EPEVTQTPSHQVTQMGQEVILRCVPISNHLYFYWYRQILGQKVEFLVSFYNNEISEKSEIFDDQFSVERPDGSNFTLKIRSTKLEDSAMYFCASSVAGGPVNEQFFGPGTRLTVL.

The CDR3 DNA follows: TGTGCCAGCAGCTTAGTTGGACTCGACTACAATGAGCAGTTCTTC. Protein: CASSLVGLDYNEQFF. The rearrangement joins TRBV7-2 to TRBJ2-1, with TRBD2 as a possible D gene (5 bases). From germline, CDR1 is SGHTA and CDR2 FQGNSA. This CDR3 is 15 amino acids long. V shed 1 base and J shed 3 bases, with 10 bases lying between them.

V gene TRBV4-2 combines with J gene TRBJ1-2; D ambiguous. Germline V gene data show CDR1 as LGHNA and CDR2 as YNFKEQ. This CDR3 contains 15 residues. Trimming pared 0 bases from V and 2 bases from J, leaving 10 bases between. The CDR3 DNA follows: TGTGCCAGCAGCCAAGATGATAGGAGGAACTATGGCTACACCTTC. As protein: CASSQDDRRNYGYTF.

The genes are TRBV6-5 and TRBJ2-1, with 7 bases that match TRBD1. The germline gives CDR1 MNHEY, CDR2 SVGAGI. This CDR3 has 13 amino acids. V shed 3 bases, J shed 8 bases, and the junction held 4 bases outside the gene matches. CDR3: CASSYQQGDEQFF. CDR3 coding DNA: TGTGCCAGCAGTTATCAGCAGGGGGATGAGCAGTTCTTC.

The chain recombines TRBV7-2 with TRBJ1-1; D ambiguous. Germline V gives CDR1 SGHTA, CDR2 FQGNSA. The CDR3 length is 13 residues. V was trimmed by 4 bases and J by 7 bases, leaving 13 bases between them. DNA for the CDR3: TGTGCCAGCAGCTCCTGGGTCGGGTTTGAAGCTTTCTTT. Its protein is CASSSWVGFEAFF.

The chain joins TRBV28 to TRBJ1-1; TRBD1 matches at 9 bases. Germline-derived CDR1 and CDR2 are MDHEN and SYDVKM. V lost 5 bases and J lost 4; bases outside the gene matches: 8. The CDR3 covers 15 residues. The CDR3 coding sequence is TGTGCCAGCAGTCCGGACAGGGGTATTTTCACTGAAGCTTTCTTT. Amino acids: CASSPDRGIFTEAFF.

The CDR3 nucleotides read TGTGCCAGCAGTGACTCGAGGGGACATAACTATGGCTACACCTTC. Protein product: CASSDSRGHNYGYTF. The chain recombines TRBV6-4 with TRBJ1-2; D is possibly TRBD1 (6 bases). Between the trimmed V and J ends, which lost 0 bases and 1 base, there was a span of 9 bases. Germline assignment: CDR1 MRHNA and CDR2 SNTAGT. There are 15 residues in the CDR3.

The V call is TRBV5-1, the J call TRBJ2-3; D is perhaps TRBD1 (6 bases). Per germline, CDR1 SGHRS and CDR2 YFSETQ. The V end lost 4 bases, the J end lost 1 base, and 13 bases lay between the germline ends. The CDR3 has 15 amino acids. CDR3 amino acids: CASSLGTPRTDTQYF. The CDR3 coding sequence is TGCGCCAGCAGCCTCGGGACACCCCGCACAGATACGCAGTATTTT.